Listed below are T cell receptor beta chains from one sample, sequenced in a study of shared clonotypes between healthy human individuals. TCRdb's copy holds only in-frame clones and misses some; the assay was immunoSEQ multiplex PCR. The sample contains 1.5 million to 2.5 million clones, approximately 94% of which appear only once. The specimen was naive CD8+ T cells sorted from blood. The source is a young man in good health. Both conserved end residues are part of each CDR3. The order of the fields is CDR3 DNA, CDR3 protein, clone size, J gene, V gene, D gene. A D gene is named only where the DNA matches it firmly. A row's size may be missing; if present it is once, few, many or a size class.

CDR3nt: TGTGCCAGCAGCCCGGGGACAGCCATGAACACTGAAGCTTTCTTT
CDR3aa: CASSPGTAMNTEAFF
abundance: once
j_gene: TRBJ1-1
v_gene: TRBV5-4
d_gene: TRBD1

CDR3nt: TGTGCCAGCAGCCAAGGGCCGGGGGCAGGGACTGAAGCTTTCTTT
CDR3aa: CASSQGPGAGTEAFF
abundance: .
j_gene: TRBJ1-1
v_gene: TRBV7-2
d_gene: .

CDR3nt: TGTGCCAGCAGCCTTTCAATTGGACAGCCCCAGCATTTT
CDR3aa: CASSLSIGQPQHF
abundance: .
j_gene: TRBJ1-5
v_gene: TRBV5-6
d_gene: .

CDR3nt: TGTGCCAGTACCCCGGGACGGAACTCGGTAAATTCACCCCTCCACTTT
CDR3aa: CASTPGRNSVNSPLHF
abundance: few
j_gene: TRBJ1-6
v_gene: TRBV19
d_gene: .

CDR3nt: TGTGCCAGCAGCGGCCTACTAGCGGGAAGGTCCGGGGAGCTGTTTTTT
CDR3aa: CASSGLLAGRSGELFF
abundance: .
j_gene: TRBJ2-2
v_gene: TRBV7-9
d_gene: TRBD2

CDR3nt: TGTGCCAGCAGCTTAGGTATCCGGGCGTATAATTCACCCCTCCACTTT
CDR3aa: CASSLGIRAYNSPLHF
abundance: .
j_gene: TRBJ1-6
v_gene: TRBV13
d_gene: .

CDR3nt: TGTGCTAGTGGCATGACCGGGACTAGCACCTACGAGCAGTACTTC
CDR3aa: CASGMTGTSTYEQYF
abundance: .
j_gene: TRBJ2-7
v_gene: TRBV12-5
d_gene: TRBD2

CDR3nt: TGTGCCAGCTCATCGACAGGGGGCATCTCCGGGGAGCTGTTTTTT
CDR3aa: CASSSTGGISGELFF
abundance: .
j_gene: TRBJ2-2
v_gene: TRBV18
d_gene: TRBD1

CDR3nt: TGTGCCAGCAGCTTAGCGACAGGGACATTCTACGAGCAGTACTTC
CDR3aa: CASSLATGTFYEQYF
abundance: .
j_gene: TRBJ2-7
v_gene: TRBV7-9
d_gene: TRBD1

CDR3nt: TGTGCCAGCAGCTCAAGACTAGCGGGAGGTCCGATCCTTTTTTACGAGCAGTACTTC
CDR3aa: CASSSRLAGGPILFYEQYF
abundance: .
j_gene: TRBJ2-7
v_gene: TRBV7-8
d_gene: TRBD2

CDR3nt: TGTGCCAGCAGCTTAGGAGCAGGACAGGGGGCTTTTTTC
CDR3aa: CASSLGAGQGAFF
abundance: .
j_gene: TRBJ2-7
v_gene: TRBV5-6
d_gene: TRBD1

CDR3nt: TGCAGCGTTAAGGTAGCGGGAGTTACCTACTACGAGCAGTACTTC
CDR3aa: CSVKVAGVTYYEQYF
abundance: .
j_gene: TRBJ2-7
v_gene: TRBV29-1
d_gene: TRBD2

CDR3nt: TGTGCCAGCTCACCCGCGCAGGGAGATCGGTTGTGGGAGCTGTTTTTT
CDR3aa: CASSPAQGDRLWELFF
abundance: .
j_gene: TRBJ2-2
v_gene: TRBV18
d_gene: .

CDR3nt: TGTGCCAGTAGTAGACCTACAGATATGAACACTGAAGCTTTCTTT
CDR3aa: CASSRPTDMNTEAFF
abundance: .
j_gene: TRBJ1-1
v_gene: TRBV19
d_gene: .

CDR3nt: TGTGCCTGGAGTGTACAGGCCAACACTGAAGCTTTCTTT
CDR3aa: CAWSVQANTEAFF
abundance: few
j_gene: TRBJ1-1
v_gene: TRBV30
d_gene: .

CDR3nt: TGCGCCAGCAGCCAAGAAGGGACAGGGGGTGAAAAACTGTTTTTT
CDR3aa: CASSQEGTGGEKLFF
abundance: .
j_gene: TRBJ1-4
v_gene: TRBV4-1
d_gene: TRBD1

CDR3nt: TGCGCCAGCAGCCCGCTGGAGGGGAATGAGCAGTTCTTC
CDR3aa: CASSPLEGNEQFF
abundance: .
j_gene: TRBJ2-1
v_gene: TRBV4-3
d_gene: .

CDR3nt: TGCGCCAGCAGTCCTTGGGATCGGGGCACAGATACGCAGTATTTT
CDR3aa: CASSPWDRGTDTQYF
abundance: .
j_gene: TRBJ2-3
v_gene: TRBV4-3
d_gene: .

CDR3nt: TGTGCTAGCAGCTCCGGGGAGAATTACGAGCAGTACTTC
CDR3aa: CASSSGENYEQYF
abundance: .
j_gene: TRBJ2-7
v_gene: TRBV7-7
d_gene: .

CDR3nt: TGTGCCAGTAGCCCCTTGTTGGGCGAGCAGTACTTC
CDR3aa: CASSPLLGEQYF
abundance: .
j_gene: TRBJ2-7
v_gene: TRBV19
d_gene: .

CDR3nt: TGTGCCAGCAGCTCGGCAGGGACAGGGGTTTCCGGGGAGCTGTTTTTT
CDR3aa: CASSSAGTGVSGELFF
abundance: .
j_gene: TRBJ2-2
v_gene: TRBV6-6
d_gene: TRBD1

CDR3nt: TGTGCCAGCAGCTTAGATATAGCGGGAGGTGACGAGCAGTACTTC
CDR3aa: CASSLDIAGGDEQYF
abundance: .
j_gene: TRBJ2-7
v_gene: TRBV7-9
d_gene: TRBD2

CDR3nt: TGTGCCAGCAGTTCGGGCCCTGAGCAGTTCTTC
CDR3aa: CASSSGPEQFF
abundance: once
j_gene: TRBJ2-1
v_gene: TRBV28
d_gene: .

CDR3nt: TGTGCCAGCAGTCCTGGGACAGCGAACACCGGGGAGCTGTTTTTT
CDR3aa: CASSPGTANTGELFF
abundance: .
j_gene: TRBJ2-2
v_gene: TRBV6-5
d_gene: TRBD1

CDR3nt: TGTGCCAGCAGCGTCTGGGGCTGGGATTCACCCCTCCACTTT
CDR3aa: CASSVWGWDSPLHF
abundance: .
j_gene: TRBJ1-6
v_gene: TRBV9
d_gene: .

CDR3nt: TGCAGCGTTGATTTTAGGGACCGCTCCTACGAGCAGTACTTC
CDR3aa: CSVDFRDRSYEQYF
abundance: .
j_gene: TRBJ2-7
v_gene: TRBV29-1
d_gene: .

CDR3nt: TGTGCCTGGAGTGTTCTACGGGGGCGCACAGATACGCAGTATTTT
CDR3aa: CAWSVLRGRTDTQYF
abundance: .
j_gene: TRBJ2-3
v_gene: TRBV30
d_gene: .

CDR3nt: TGTGCCAGCATACCGGGGCCGCTCAACACTGAAGCTTTCTTT
CDR3aa: CASIPGPLNTEAFF
abundance: .
j_gene: TRBJ1-1
v_gene: TRBV27
d_gene: .

CDR3nt: TGTGCCAGCAGTCTGGGCGGGGACGAGCAGTACTTC
CDR3aa: CASSLGGDEQYF
abundance: .
j_gene: TRBJ2-7
v_gene: TRBV5-4
d_gene: .

CDR3nt: TGTGCCAGCAGTGGTGGGGGGGGCGTCAATGGCTACACCTTC
CDR3aa: CASSGGGGVNGYTF
abundance: .
j_gene: TRBJ1-2
v_gene: TRBV27
d_gene: .

CDR3nt: TGTGCCATCAGTGAGTCGGTTGAGCAGTTCTTC
CDR3aa: CAISESVEQFF
abundance: .
j_gene: TRBJ2-1
v_gene: TRBV10-3
d_gene: .

CDR3nt: TGTGCCAGCAGCTTAGGAACTAGCGGGGGGGCTACCGGGGAGCTGTTTTTT
CDR3aa: CASSLGTSGGATGELFF
abundance: .
j_gene: TRBJ2-2
v_gene: TRBV11-2
d_gene: TRBD2

CDR3nt: TGTGCCAGCAGCGTAGTAGCAGGGTACGAGCAGTACTTC
CDR3aa: CASSVVAGYEQYF
abundance: .
j_gene: TRBJ2-7
v_gene: TRBV9
d_gene: .

CDR3nt: TGTGCCAGCAGCTTAGGTCTTTTTGAGCAAGAGACCCAGTACTTC
CDR3aa: CASSLGLFEQETQYF
abundance: .
j_gene: TRBJ2-5
v_gene: TRBV7-9
d_gene: .

CDR3nt: TGTGCCAGCAGCCCAGGGGAGGGCACTGAAGCTTTCTTT
CDR3aa: CASSPGEGTEAFF
abundance: .
j_gene: TRBJ1-1
v_gene: TRBV6-5
d_gene: .